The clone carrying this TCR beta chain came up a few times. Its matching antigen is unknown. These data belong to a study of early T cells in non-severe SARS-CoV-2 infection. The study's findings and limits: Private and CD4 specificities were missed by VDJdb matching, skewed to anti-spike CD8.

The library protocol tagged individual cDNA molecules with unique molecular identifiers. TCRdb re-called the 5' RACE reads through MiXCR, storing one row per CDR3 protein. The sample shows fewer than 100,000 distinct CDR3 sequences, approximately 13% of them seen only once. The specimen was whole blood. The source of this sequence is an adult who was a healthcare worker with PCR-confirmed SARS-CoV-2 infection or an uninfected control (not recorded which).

Here the CDR3 reads CASSSDRVGNTIYF. The CDR3 DNA follows: TGTGCCAGCAGCTCAGACAGGGTTGGAAACACCATATATTTT. V usage is TRBV5-6 and J usage is TRBJ1-3; 7 bases map to TRBD1. The J segment lost 3 bases and the V segment lost 3 bases, leaving 3 bases of the junction unmatched. The CDR3 is 14 amino acids. Germline values: CDR1 SGHDT, CDR2 YYEEEE.